Below, 16 T cell receptor beta chains from the same sample are listed, as sequenced in a study of blood T cell repertoires in COVID-19. This table comes from immunoSEQ multiplex PCR, and its TCRdb copy is limited to in-frame clones, with some not included. The repertoire holds nearly 200,000 clones, with about 83% as singletons. The sample taken for sequencing was peripheral blood. Receptors were obtained from a woman between 65 and 79 years old with active or convalescent COVID-19.

The chain joins TRBV3-1 (or the pseudogene TRBV3-2) to TRBJ2-7; 9 bases match TRBD1. The J segment lost 7 bases and the V segment lost 3 bases, leaving 10 bases of the junction unmatched. The CDR3 sequence is 15 residues long. Germline values: CDR1 LGHDT, CDR2 YNNKEL (reference sequence). CDR3 residues: CASSHWTGAILEQYF. The CDR3 bases are TGTGCCAGCAGCCACTGGACAGGGGCTATACTAGAGCAGTACTTC.

In DNA, the CDR3 is TGTGCCAGCAGCTTTCGGGGGGTCCCTGAAGCTTTCTTT. It is translated as CASSFRGVPEAFF. This chain connects TRBV7-3 to TRBJ1-1; D is perhaps TRBD1 (5 bases). V was clipped by 3 bases and J by 6 bases, with 11 bases between them. CDR1 and CDR2 from the germline V gene are SGHTA and FQGTGA. The CDR3 contains 13 residues.

This chain joins TRBV5-1 and TRBJ2-3; TRBD1 is a possible D gene (6 bases). The germline V gene encodes CDR1 SGHRS and CDR2 YFSETQ. There are 14 residues in the CDR3. V was pared by 4 bases and J by 4 bases, with 13 bases between. Here the CDR3 reads CASSPGQSPDTQYF. The CDR3 DNA reads TGCGCCAGCAGCCCTGGACAGAGCCCAGATACGCAGTATTTT.

This chain joins TRBV5-5 and TRBJ1-1; tentatively, D is TRBD1 (6 bases). This CDR3 comprises 17 residues. The V gene lost 5 bases and the J gene lost 0 bases, with 20 bases spanning the gap. CDR1 is SGHKS, CDR2 YYEKEE, per germline (reference sequence). CDR3 protein: CASRTRGGAGLNTEAFF. The CDR3 nucleotides read TGTGCCAGCAGGACCCGGGGGGGGGCTGGTTTGAACACTGAAGCTTTCTTT.

V gene TRBV28 combines with J gene TRBJ1-5; the D is unclear. Between the trimmed V and J ends, which lost 3 bases and 6 bases, there was a span of 9 bases. Germline-derived CDR1 and CDR2 are MDHEN and SYDVKM. The CDR3 is made up of 13 amino acids. The CDR3 region is CASSFSHRQPQHF. In DNA form, the CDR3 reads TGTGCCAGCAGTTTTTCACACCGTCAGCCCCAGCATTTT.

The chain recombines TRBV5-5 with TRBJ2-7, with TRBD2 matching over 7 bases. The CDR3 contains 16 residues. V shed 0 bases and J 6 bases; nucleotides not matched to a gene: 12. Germline values: CDR1 SGHKS, CDR2 YYEKEE (reference sequence). The CDR3 spells CASSLAGGTFSGEQYF. The CDR3 DNA sequence: TGTGCCAGCAGCTTGGCCGGGGGGACCTTTTCGGGCGAGCAGTACTTC.

V gene TRBV6-4 combines with J gene TRBJ2-1, with D possibly TRBD2 on 7 matching bases. CDR1 is MRHNA and CDR2 is SNTAGT in the germline V gene. With 4 bases removed from V and 9 bases from J, the gap between germline ends came to 22 bases. The CDR3 is 16 residues long. The CDR3 DNA follows: TGTGCCAGCAGTGTTGACCCGGGGGGCGCCCTGGTTGAGCAGTTCTTC. The encoded protein is CASSVDPGGALVEQFF.

The chain combines TRBV5-1 with TRBJ1-2; maybe TRBD1 (5 bases). Trimming shortened V by 5 bases and J by 5 bases, and 13 bases separated the two germline ends. CDR1 is SGHRS, CDR2 YFSETQ, per germline. The CDR3 spans 13 residues. CDR3 coding DNA: TGCGCCAGCAGTTCTCTAGGGGATTATGGCTACACCTTC. This translates into CASSSLGDYGYTF.

Worth noting for this clone: Other DNA variants within this sample encode the same CDR3. The chain employs TRBV19 and TRBJ2-2; TRBD1 might be the D (6 bases). CDR1 and CDR2 from the germline V gene are LNHDA and SQIVND (reference sequence). V dropped 1 base and J dropped 6 bases, with 9 bases sitting between them. This CDR3 contains 14 residues. CDR3 sequence: CASSIGAGAGELFF. For the CDR3, the DNA is TGTGCCAGTAGTATAGGGGCAGGGGCCGGGGAGCTGTTTTTT.

Of note for this clone: The sample holds other DNA sequences that translate to the same CDR3. The V and J genes are TRBV7-3 and TRBJ2-1, with 7 bases fitting TRBD2. V was pared by 6 bases and J by 7 bases, with 12 bases of the junction left unmatched. The CDR3 is 15 residues long. Germline lookup yields CDR1 SGHTA and CDR2 FQGTGA. The CDR3, as DNA: TGTGCCAGCAGTTCAGCGGGATTAGGTGTGAATGAGCAGTTCTTC. Protein sequence: CASSSAGLGVNEQFF. Based on the CDR3 plus reference TRBV7-3 and TRBJ2-1, the full variable domain is GAGVSQTPSNKVTEKGKYVELRCDPISGHTALYWYRQSLGQGPEFLIYFQGTGAADDSGLPNDRFFAVRPEGSVSTLKIQRTERGDSAVYLCASSSAGLGVNEQFFGPGTRLTVL.

The chain carries TRBV7-9 and TRBJ1-3; no clear D. The V end was cut by 8 bases, the J end by 2 bases, with 16 bases between. Germline V gene data show CDR1 as SEHNR and CDR2 as FQNEAQ (reference sequence). This CDR3 spans 15 amino acids. The CDR3 nucleotides read TGTGCCAGCTCTCCTCCACGCGATCCTGGAAACACCATATATTTT. As protein: CASSPPRDPGNTIYF. The whole variable domain, remainder taken from reference TRBV7-9 and TRBJ1-3, is DTGVSQNPRHKITKRGQNVTFRCDPISEHNRLYWYRQTLGQGPEFLTYFQNEAQLEKSRLLSDRFSAERPKGSFSTLEIQRTEQGDSAMYLCASSPPRDPGNTIYFGEGSWLTVV.

The chain couples TRBV27 to TRBJ1-1; D remains ambiguous. The length of the CDR3 is 13 residues. Looked up from germline, CDR1 is MNHEY and CDR2 is SMNVEV (reference sequence). Trimming took off 0 bases at V and 4 bases at J, with 6 bases between the two ends. The CDR3 reads CASSLSPGTEAFF. In DNA, the CDR3 is TGTGCCAGCAGTTTATCGCCGGGCACTGAAGCTTTCTTT.

The chain is built from TRBV4-1 and TRBJ2-1; 7 positions agree with TRBD1. This CDR3 is 17 amino acids long. J lost 8 bases, V lost 2 bases, and 15 bases had no gene match. CDR1 is MGHRA and CDR2 is YSYEKL in the germline V gene. The CDR3 coding sequence is TGCGCCAGCAGCCAACCCCCTCGGGACAGCTTTGTGCATGAGCAGTTCTTC. This codes for CASSQPPRDSFVHEQFF.

The CDR3: CASRLLAANTGELFF. The CDR3, as DNA: TGTGCCAGCAGGCTACTAGCGGCAAACACCGGGGAGCTGTTTTTT. The rearrangement links TRBV2 to TRBJ2-2; 8 nucleotides align to TRBD2. The V gene's germline CDR1 is SNHLY and CDR2 FYNNEI. The CDR3 spans 15 residues. J gave up 2 bases and V 6 bases, and 5 bases lay outside the gene matches.

The genes are TRBV9 and TRBJ1-3; tentative D call: TRBD1 (5 bases). V dropped 3 bases and J dropped 2 bases, with 15 bases sitting between them. CDR1 is SGDLS, CDR2 YYNGEE, per germline. CDR3 size: 16 residues. The CDR3 loop is CASSALQGKAGNTIYF. The CDR3 DNA sequence: TGTGCCAGCAGCGCCCTCCAGGGAAAGGCTGGAAACACCATATATTTT.

The V and J genes are TRBV6-1 and TRBJ2-1, with D perhaps matching TRBD1 (5 bases). Per germline, CDR1 MNHNS and CDR2 SASEGT. The CDR3 runs to 13 residues. V gave up 2 bases and J gave up 8 bases, with 10 bases separating them. The CDR3 DNA follows: TGTGCCAGCAGTGAAACAGGAGTCGATGAGCAGTTCTTC. Residues: CASSETGVDEQFF.